The sequence of this TCR beta chain was determined in a study of cytomegalovirus exposure and HLA in healthy donors. The study, taken as a whole, reports: The listing of some 170 TCR beta chains classed them as cytomegalovirus-associated. It was only CMV serostatus that was available as immune exposure information. The number of N-insertions in an Asian-associated ancestry cluster was reportedly below the roughly 620-donor mean in a later analysis.

Worth noting for this clone: Its antigen is undetermined.

The CDR3 covers 16 residues. V trimming: 1 base; J trimming: 2 bases; junction bases outside the gene matches: 3. Germline V gene lookup returns CDR1 MDHEN and CDR2 SYDVKM. The PCR used 60 Vbeta and 13 Jbeta primers. Sequencing used immunoSEQ multiplex PCR; TCRdb keeps in-frame clones, though not all of them. The table lists under 200,000 clones. This sequence joins TRBV28 and TRBJ2-2, with 8 nucleotides matching TRBD2. The sample consisted of PBMCs. The clonotype comes from a man aged 25 to 45 in good health and CMV-seronegative. CDR3 sequence (DNA): TGTGCCAGCAGTTTATTGACTAGCGCTAACACCGGGGAGCTGTTTTTT. As protein: CASSLLTSANTGELFF.